The 19 T cell receptor beta chains reported below all come from one sample, sequenced in a study of blood T cells in healthy people across ages. Then a second PCR, running roughly 7 to 11 cycles, was carried out with a sample-barcoded 5' primer and a J-beta primer mix. From the 5' RACE reads, TCRdb called clonotypes with MiXCR, one entry per CDR3 protein. The sample consists of fewer than 950,000 distinct CDR3 sequences, roughly 53% of them appearing once. Sequenced input: blood. These receptors were taken from an older man in good health.

The chain combines TRBV27 with TRBJ2-1; TRBD2 aligns across 8 bases. The V gene's germline CDR1 is MNHEY and CDR2 SMNVEV (reference sequence). V lost 6 bases and J lost 4; bases outside the gene matches: 8. The CDR3 extends over 15 amino acids. The CDR3: CASSRAGVRYNEQFF. The CDR3 coding sequence is TGTGCCAGCAGCAGAGCGGGAGTTAGGTACAATGAGCAGTTCTTC.

The chain joins TRBV5-1 to TRBJ2-2; D might be TRBD1 (5 bases). V was cut by 0 bases and J by 1 base, with 7 bases left in between. Germline CDR1 SGHRS, CDR2 YFSETQ. This CDR3 comprises 15 residues. The CDR3 nucleotides read TGCGCCAGCAGCTTGGCAGGGATGAACACCGGGGAGCTGTTTTTT. Protein product: CASSLAGMNTGELFF.

The chain recombines TRBV2 with TRBJ1-5; 7 nucleotides agree with TRBD1. CDR3 length equals 14 residues. Germline assignment: CDR1 SNHLY and CDR2 FYNNEI. With 6 bases clipped from V and 7 bases from J, the junction kept 9 bases outside the gene matches. The CDR3 bases are TGTGCCAGCAGGGCCCAGGACAGGATCCAGCCCCAGCATTTT. Translation: CASRAQDRIQPQHF.

The gene calls are TRBV29-1 and TRBJ1-2; D perhaps matches TRBD1 (6 bases). This CDR3 region has 12 residues. CDR1 and CDR2 (germline): SQVTM, ANQGSEA. The V end was cut by 7 bases, the J end by 4 bases, with 13 bases between. CDR3 DNA sequence: TGCAGCGGGGGGGGCCAGGGCTATGGCTACACCTTC. As protein: CSGGGQGYGYTF.

V gene TRBV4-1 combines with J gene TRBJ2-3; D might be TRBD1 (6 bases). The germline gives CDR1 MGHRA, CDR2 YSYEKL. This CDR3 is built from 15 residues. Trimming removed 2 bases from V and 14 bases from J, with 23 bases in between. The CDR3 spells CASSQTQGMNRYAYF. CDR3 nucleotide sequence: TGCGCCAGCAGCCAAACACAGGGCATGAACAGATACGCGTATTTT.

This chain connects TRBV24-1 to TRBJ2-7; the match to TRBD2 covers 10 bases. Matching the DNA end better, TRBJ2-5 makes the J call doubtful. CDR3 length: 16 amino acids. CDR1 and CDR2 (germline): KGHDR, SFDVKD. This CDR3 reads CATSDLGLAGVETQYF. The DNA for the CDR3 is TGTGCCACCAGTGATTTAGGTCTAGCGGGAGTGGAGACCCAGTACTTC.

The chain has TRBV11-2 and TRBJ2-5; 13 bases match TRBD2. V lost 7 bases to trimming and J lost 5 bases; unmatched junction nucleotides: 16. Germline CDR1 reads SGHAT; CDR2 reads FQNNGV. CDR3 size: 18 residues. The CDR3 sequence is CASNSRTSGSGFAETQYF. In nucleotides, the CDR3 is TGTGCCAGCAACTCCAGGACTAGCGGGAGTGGGTTCGCCGAGACCCAGTACTTC.

The V and J genes are TRBV7-9 and TRBJ1-2; 8 bases line up with TRBD1. With 4 bases clipped from V and 4 bases from J, the junction kept 8 bases outside the gene matches. Per the germline V gene, CDR1 is SEHNR and CDR2 is FQNEAQ (reference sequence). The CDR3 has 15 amino acids. CDR3 in amino acids: CASSSGTGEGYGYTF. Here the CDR3 DNA reads TGTGCCAGCAGCTCTGGGACAGGAGAGGGCTATGGCTACACCTTC.

The chain joins TRBV7-2 to TRBJ2-7, with a weak D call TRBD2 (5 bases). Germline V gives CDR1 SGHTA, CDR2 FQGNSA. Between the trimmed V and J ends, which lost 0 bases and 7 bases, there was a span of 16 bases. The CDR3 has 15 residues. The CDR3 sequence is CASSLAGALGDEQYF. CDR3 nucleotide sequence: TGTGCCAGCAGCTTAGCGGGAGCCCTCGGGGATGAGCAGTACTTC.

With regard to this clonotype: Mismatch with germline at one junction end may stem from a read error. The rearrangement uses TRBV15 and TRBJ2-3; possible D gene TRBD2, 5 bases. Germline lookup yields CDR1 LNHNV and CDR2 YYDKDF (reference sequence). This CDR3 contains 13 residues. The CDR3 is CVTSSGGTDTQYF. The CDR3 DNA follows: TGTGTCACCTCCAGCGGAGGCACAGATACGCAGTATTTT.

V is TRBV14 and J is TRBJ2-5; the match to TRBD1 covers 9 bases. The CDR3 totals 18 residues. CDR1 and CDR2 from the germline V gene are SGHDN and FVKESK. The V segment lost 0 bases and the J segment 11 bases; nucleotides outside the gene matches: 19. This CDR3 is CASSQERGTGLIYNEQYF. Written as DNA, the CDR3 is TGTGCCAGCAGCCAAGAACGTGGGACAGGGCTAATTTACAATGAGCAGTACTTC.

This clonotype appeared a few times. The gene calls are TRBV12-3 or TRBV12-4 and TRBJ1-6, with a tentative D call TRBD1 (5 bases). The V and J ends lost 8 bases and 8 bases respectively, with 16 bases between them. The CDR3 contains 14 residues. The CDR3 region is CASSHGGEYSPLHF. DNA of the CDR3: TGTGCCAGCTCGCATGGGGGGGAATATTCACCCCTCCACTTT.

Of note for this clonotype: One base away lies a much larger clone, so this may be a sequencing read error. This sequence joins TRBV20-1 and TRBJ1-1; tentatively, D is TRBD1 (5 bases). Looked up from germline, CDR1 is DFQATT and CDR2 is SNEGSKA (reference sequence). The germline V and J ends were trimmed by 0 bases and 3 bases, with 11 bases remaining between them. This CDR3 is 14 amino acids long. CDR3 nucleotides: TGCAGTGCTAGAGACCTCGAGGGGCACACTGAAGCTTTCTTT. Translation gives CSARDLEGHTEAFF.

This clonotype occurred a few times. This sequence joins TRBV9 and TRBJ2-7; D is uncertain. The J call may be wrong; the DNA end is better matched by TRBJ2-5. The V gene's germline CDR1 is SGDLS and CDR2 YYNGEE. The CDR3 is made up of 14 amino acids. CDR3 DNA: TGTGCCAGCAGCGTAACGCCCCGAACGGAGACCCAGTACTTC. This translates into CASSVTPRTETQYF.

This clonotype was counted only a few times. V and J are TRBV12-3 or TRBV12-4 and TRBJ2-7; 8 bases map to TRBD2. The CDR3 runs 12 residues. Losses at the gene ends were 8 bases for V and 0 bases for J; bases not matched to a gene: 0. CDR3 in amino acids: CASAGGSYEQYF. DNA of the CDR3: TGTGCCAGCGCGGGAGGCTCCTACGAGCAGTACTTC.

The rearrangement links TRBV27 to TRBJ2-5; 10 bases map to TRBD2. This CDR3 spans 15 amino acids. Germline CDR1 is MNHEY and CDR2 is SMNVEV (reference sequence). Trimming took 5 bases from V and 5 from J; bases not matched to a gene: 8. The CDR3 nucleotides are TGTGCCAGCAGTATAAGCGGGAGGGCTTTTGAGACCCAGTACTTC. Translation gives CASSISGRAFETQYF.

This chain links TRBV2 with TRBJ2-7; D is ambiguous. The J call may be incorrect, as the DNA end agrees better with TRBJ2-5. Germline lookup yields CDR1 SNHLY and CDR2 FYNNEI. The CDR3 runs to 15 residues. This chain's CDR3 is CASSERVRTWETQYF. The CDR3, as DNA: TGTGCCAGCAGTGAAAGGGTGAGGACCTGGGAGACCCAGTACTTC.

This clonotype appeared a few times. V and J are TRBV6-2 or TRBV6-3 and TRBJ2-7, with D possibly being TRBD2 (6 bases). Trimming left V 2 bases short and J 2 bases short, with 16 bases between. Germline CDR1 MNHEY, CDR2 SVGEGT. The CDR3 has 16 amino acids. The chain's CDR3 is CASSYEVGRGTYEQYF. CDR3 in DNA: TGTGCCAGCAGTTACGAGGTCGGGAGAGGAACCTACGAGCAGTACTTC.

The chain couples TRBV24-1 to TRBJ1-5, with 9 bases that match TRBD1. CDR3 length: 15 amino acids. The germline gives CDR1 KGHDR, CDR2 SFDVKD. V lost 3 bases, J lost 6 bases, and 5 bases stayed unmatched. The CDR3 DNA sequence: TGTGCCACCAGTGATGCGGGACAGGGCGGTCAGCCCCAGCATTTT. This encodes CATSDAGQGGQPQHF.